The present entry profiles one T cell receptor beta chain with its context. Germline V gene sequence: CDR1 LGHNT, CDR2 FRNRAP. The length of the CDR3 is 14 residues. V lost 3 bases, J lost 3 bases, and 9 bases lay in between. The data were obtained in a study of blood T cell repertoires in COVID-19. Study summary: There were acute and convalescent COVID-19 samples, and they came from the United States, Italy and Spain. T cells, B-cell-depleted T cells, or PBMCs provided the cDNA or gDNA that served as material.

Enrolled through a virtual design, the participants were between about 18 and 89 years of age and came from fewer than 30 US areas. Donors in Cohort 3 who had recovered were those with two negative PCRs, healthcare professional clearance, or resolution of their symptoms. TCRdb's copy holds only in-frame clones and misses some; the assay was immunoSEQ multiplex PCR. Of about 340,000 clones listed, roughly 90% are singletons. The sequencing sample was made of PBMCs or T cells enriched from blood (not recorded which). The chain recombines TRBV12-5 with TRBJ1-3; the D gene is possibly TRBD1 (5 bases). This TCR came from a woman between 25 and 40 years old who had recovered from COVID-19. As DNA, the CDR3 is TGTGCTAGTGGTTTATCCGGGGGTGGAAACACCATATATTTT. It codes for CASGLSGGGNTIYF.